The 10 T cell receptor beta chains below all came from one sample that was sequenced in a study of blood T cells in healthy people across ages. For the second PCR, which ran for about 6 to 11 cycles, a sample-barcoded 5' primer and a J-beta primer mix were used. TCRdb processed the 5' RACE reads anew with MiXCR; each CDR3 protein has one entry. The sample lists 700,000 or so distinct CDR3 sequences, approximately 21% occurring once. Material: blood. Receptors originate from a man in his sixties or seventies in good health.

This clonotype was seen ten or more times. The chain is built from TRBV6-6 and TRBJ2-2, with D unresolved. V dropped 2 bases and J dropped 2 bases, with 0 bases sitting between them. CDR1 is MNHNY and CDR2 is SVGAGI in the germline V gene (reference sequence). The CDR3 totals 12 residues. The CDR3 coding sequence is TGTGCCAGCAGTTACAACACCGGGGAGCTGTTTTTT. It encodes CASSYNTGELFF.

This clonotype was counted only a few times. The CDR3 DNA reads TGTGCCAGCAGCTTAGATAGCGGGAGCGAGCAGTACGTC. Translated, it gives CASSLDSGSEQYV. The chain employs TRBV7-2 and TRBJ2-7, with 9 bases matching TRBD2. This CDR3 contains 13 residues. Per the germline V gene, CDR1 is SGHTA and CDR2 is FQGNSA. J was trimmed by 6 bases and V by 1 base; bases with no gene match: 1.

This clonotype was detected many times. The chain couples TRBV2 to TRBJ2-1, with unresolved D. The J call is in doubt because the DNA end fits TRBJ2-7 better. The CDR3 extends over 13 amino acids. The germline V gene has CDR1 SNHLY and CDR2 FYNNEI. The CDR3, as DNA: TGTGCCAGCTCCCCCCGGCCGAACTACGAGCAGTACTTC. It is translated as CASSPRPNYEQYF.

The chain joins TRBV3-1 to TRBJ2-1; D possibly corresponds to TRBD1 (6 bases). The CDR3 consists of 14 residues. The germline V gene encodes CDR1 LGHDT and CDR2 YNNKEL (reference sequence). Trimming pared 2 bases from V and 6 bases from J, leaving 11 bases between. The DNA for the CDR3 is TGTGCCAGCAGCCAAAATTACAGGGTCAATGAGCAGTTCTTC. Translation: CASSQNYRVNEQFF.

This clonotype was detected a few times. The chain has TRBV12-3 or TRBV12-4 and TRBJ2-5; perhaps TRBD2 as D (7 bases). With the DNA end fitting TRBJ2-1 better, the J assignment may be wrong. The CDR3 has 15 residues. In DNA form, the CDR3 reads TGTGCCAGCAGGTTAAGGGCCGGGGGGCGGGGCCAACAGTTCTTC. Its protein is CASRLRAGGRGQQFF.

This clonotype was recorded a few times. CDR3 in DNA: TGCAGTGCCAAGGGACAGCCCAGGGGTGGCTACACCTTC. It specifies CSAKGQPRGGYTF. This chain uses TRBV20-1 with TRBJ1-2, with 7 nucleotides matching TRBD1. CDR3 length: 13 amino acids. The V and J ends lost 6 bases and 7 bases, in that order; junction bases with no gene match: 11. Germline CDR1 is DFQATT and CDR2 is SNEGSKA (reference sequence).

The chain combines TRBV5-1 with TRBJ2-7; D is uncertain. Trimming shortened V by 3 bases and J by 2 bases, and 15 bases separated the two germline ends. This CDR3 has 15 amino acids. Germline-derived CDR1 and CDR2 are SGHRS and YFSETQ. CDR3 sequence (DNA): TGCGCCAGCAGCTCAACCAAACTGAGGACCTACGAGCAGTACTTC. It codes for CASSSTKLRTYEQYF.

The chain couples TRBV5-1 to TRBJ2-4, with 8 bases fitting TRBD1. There are 16 residues in the CDR3. Looked up from germline, CDR1 is SGHRS and CDR2 is YFSETQ. The V gene end was trimmed by 1 base and the J gene end by 2 bases; junction bases not matched to a gene: 5. CDR3: CASSLTGGIPKNIQYF. The CDR3 DNA sequence: TGCGCCAGCAGCTTGACAGGGGGGATTCCCAAAAACATTCAGTACTTC.

This clonotype was picked up a small number of times. V and J are TRBV7-8 and TRBJ2-5, with 9 bases that match TRBD2. Germline CDR1 reads SGHVS; CDR2 reads FQNEAQ. The CDR3 is 15 residues long. Trimming cost V 1 base and J 4 bases; bases outside gene matches: 4. CDR3 in DNA: TGTGCCAGCAGCTTAGGGACTAGCGATTCAGAGACCCAGTACTTC. Encoded protein: CASSLGTSDSETQYF.

This clonotype was counted only a few times. The chain links TRBV20-1 to TRBJ2-1; TRBD1 agrees at 8 bases. CDR1 DFQATT and CDR2 SNEGSKA come from the germline V gene (reference sequence). V was pared by 6 bases and J by 6 bases, with 10 bases of the junction left unmatched. There are 14 residues in the CDR3. The CDR3 nucleotides are TGCAGTGCCCCCCGGACAGGGACGGTCAATGAGCAGTTCTTC. Encoded protein: CSAPRTGTVNEQFF.